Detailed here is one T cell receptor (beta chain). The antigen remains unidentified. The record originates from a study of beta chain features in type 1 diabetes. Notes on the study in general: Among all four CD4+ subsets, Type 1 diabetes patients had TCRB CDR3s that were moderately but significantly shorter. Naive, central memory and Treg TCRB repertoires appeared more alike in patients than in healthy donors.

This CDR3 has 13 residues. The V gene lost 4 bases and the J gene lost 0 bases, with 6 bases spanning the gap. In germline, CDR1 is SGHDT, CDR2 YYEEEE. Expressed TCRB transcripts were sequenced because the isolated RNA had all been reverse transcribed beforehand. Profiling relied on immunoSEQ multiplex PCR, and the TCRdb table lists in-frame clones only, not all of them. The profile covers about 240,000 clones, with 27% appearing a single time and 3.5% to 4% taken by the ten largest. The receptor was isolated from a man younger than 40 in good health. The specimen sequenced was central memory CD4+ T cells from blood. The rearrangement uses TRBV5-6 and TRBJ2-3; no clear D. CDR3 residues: CASSRSSTDTQYF. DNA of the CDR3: TGTGCCAGCAGCCGCAGCAGCACAGATACGCAGTATTTT.